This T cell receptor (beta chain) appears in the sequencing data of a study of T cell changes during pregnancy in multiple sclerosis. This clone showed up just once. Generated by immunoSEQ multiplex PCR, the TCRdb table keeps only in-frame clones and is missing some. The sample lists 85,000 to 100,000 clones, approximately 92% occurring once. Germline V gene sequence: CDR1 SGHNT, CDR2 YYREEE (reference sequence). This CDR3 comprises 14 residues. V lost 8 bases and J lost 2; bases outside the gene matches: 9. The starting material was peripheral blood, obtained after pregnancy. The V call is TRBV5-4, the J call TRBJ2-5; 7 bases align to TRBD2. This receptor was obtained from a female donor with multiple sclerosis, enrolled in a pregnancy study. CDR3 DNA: TGTGCCAGTATGGGGGGGGGAGGGCAAGAGACCCAGTACTTC. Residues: CASMGGGGQETQYF.